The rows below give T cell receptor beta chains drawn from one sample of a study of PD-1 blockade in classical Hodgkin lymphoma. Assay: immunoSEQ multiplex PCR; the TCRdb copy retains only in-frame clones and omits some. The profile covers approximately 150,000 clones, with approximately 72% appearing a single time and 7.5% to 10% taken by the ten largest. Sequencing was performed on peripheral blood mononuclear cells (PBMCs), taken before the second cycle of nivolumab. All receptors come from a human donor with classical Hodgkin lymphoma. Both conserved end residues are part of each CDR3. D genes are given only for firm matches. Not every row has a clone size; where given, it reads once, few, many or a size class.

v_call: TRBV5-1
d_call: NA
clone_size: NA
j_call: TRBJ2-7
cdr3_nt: TGCGCCAGCAGCGGAACCGGGACACTCTCCTACGAGCAGTACTTC
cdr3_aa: CASSGTGTLSYEQYF

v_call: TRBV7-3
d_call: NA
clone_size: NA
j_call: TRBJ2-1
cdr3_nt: TGTGCCAGCAGCCCCCTAGCGGTTCAGGGGATGGGCAATGAGCAGTTCTTC
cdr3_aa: CASSPLAVQGMGNEQFF

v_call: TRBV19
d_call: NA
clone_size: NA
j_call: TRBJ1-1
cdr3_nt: TGTGCCAGTAGTATTGGTCTGGGTGAAGCTTTCTTT
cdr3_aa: CASSIGLGEAFF

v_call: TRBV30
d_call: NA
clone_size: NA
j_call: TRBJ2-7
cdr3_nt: TGTGCCTTAGGAAACAACGAGCAGTACTTC
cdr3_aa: CALGNNEQYF

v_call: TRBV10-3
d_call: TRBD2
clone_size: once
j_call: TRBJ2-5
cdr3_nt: TGTGCCATCAACAGACTAGCGGGCACCCAAGAGACCCAGTACTTC
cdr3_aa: CAINRLAGTQETQYF

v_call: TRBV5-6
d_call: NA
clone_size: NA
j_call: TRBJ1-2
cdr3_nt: TGTGCCAGCAGCTTGGCGGGGGTTAATGGCTACACCTTC
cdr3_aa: CASSLAGVNGYTF

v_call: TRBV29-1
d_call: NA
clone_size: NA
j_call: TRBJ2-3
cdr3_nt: TGCAGCGCTGGCGGGGCCACAGATACGCAGTATTTT
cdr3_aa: CSAGGATDTQYF

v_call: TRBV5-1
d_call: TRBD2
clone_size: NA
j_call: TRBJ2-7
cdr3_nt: TGCGCCAGCAGCGTCGGACTAGCGGGGGGGTACTACGAGCAGTACTTC
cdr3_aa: CASSVGLAGGYYEQYF

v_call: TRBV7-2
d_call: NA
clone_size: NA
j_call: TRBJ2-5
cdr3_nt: TGTGCCAGCAGCTTAGGGACAGTAAGGGAGACCCAGTACTTC
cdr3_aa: CASSLGTVRETQYF

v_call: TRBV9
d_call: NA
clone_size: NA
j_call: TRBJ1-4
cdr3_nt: TGTGCCAGCAGCGTAGAGGGCCATGCAACTAATGAAAAACTGTTTTTT
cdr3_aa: CASSVEGHATNEKLFF

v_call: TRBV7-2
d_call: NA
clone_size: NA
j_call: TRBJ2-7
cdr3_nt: TGTGCCAGCAGCCCCGGGTTGGGGCTCGGTGGTTACGAGCAGTACTTC
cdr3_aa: CASSPGLGLGGYEQYF

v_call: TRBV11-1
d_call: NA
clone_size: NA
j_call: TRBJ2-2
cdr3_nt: TGTGCCAGCAGCGCCTGGCTCAGGGCGACCGGGGAGCTGTTTTTT
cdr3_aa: CASSAWLRATGELFF

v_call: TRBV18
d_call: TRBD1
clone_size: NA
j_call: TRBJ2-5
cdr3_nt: TGTGCCAGCTCACCTTTGACGGGACAGGTCCAAGAGACCCAGTACTTC
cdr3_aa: CASSPLTGQVQETQYF

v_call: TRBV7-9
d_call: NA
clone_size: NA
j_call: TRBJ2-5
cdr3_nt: TGTGCCAGCAGCCCATGGGGCAGCCAAGAGACCCAGTACTTC
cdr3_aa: CASSPWGSQETQYF

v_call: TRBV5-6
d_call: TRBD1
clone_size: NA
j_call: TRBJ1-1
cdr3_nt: TGTGCCAGCAGCAGAGGGGACAGGGGTAAGGACACTGAAGCTTTCTTT
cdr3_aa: CASSRGDRGKDTEAFF

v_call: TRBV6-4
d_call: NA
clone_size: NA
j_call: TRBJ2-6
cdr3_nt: TGTGCCAGCAGTGTTAACTCTGGGGCCAACGTCCTGACTTTC
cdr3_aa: CASSVNSGANVLTF

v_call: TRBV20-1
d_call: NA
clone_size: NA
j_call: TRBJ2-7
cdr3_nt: TGCAGTGCTAGAGGATACTACGAGCAGTACTTC
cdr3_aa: CSARGYYEQYF

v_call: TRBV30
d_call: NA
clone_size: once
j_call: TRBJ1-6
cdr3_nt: TGTGCCTGGATGGGCCAGGGGAATTCACCCCTCCACTTT
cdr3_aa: CAWMGQGNSPLHF

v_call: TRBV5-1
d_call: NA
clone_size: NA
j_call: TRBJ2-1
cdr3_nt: TGCGCCAGCAGTTTAAGGAGCTCCTACAATGAGCAGTTCTTC
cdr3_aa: CASSLRSSYNEQFF

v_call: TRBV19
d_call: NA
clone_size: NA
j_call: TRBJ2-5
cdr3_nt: TGTGCCAGTAGTATCGAGTTGGTAGAGACCCAGTACTTC
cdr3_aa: CASSIELVETQYF

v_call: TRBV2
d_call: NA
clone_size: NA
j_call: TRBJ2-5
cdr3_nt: TGTGCCAGCAGTGAAGGGGCCCTACAGTACTTC
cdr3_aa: CASSEGALQYF

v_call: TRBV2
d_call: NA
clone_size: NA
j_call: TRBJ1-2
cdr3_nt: TGTGCCAGCAGTGAACCCAGGGGCTATGGCTACACCTTC
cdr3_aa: CASSEPRGYGYTF

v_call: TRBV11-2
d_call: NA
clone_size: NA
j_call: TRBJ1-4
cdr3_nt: TGTGCCAGCAGCTTTCTATTCACACCGCCCGAAAAACTGTTTTTT
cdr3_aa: CASSFLFTPPEKLFF

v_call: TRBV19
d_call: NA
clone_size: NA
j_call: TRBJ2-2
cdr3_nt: TGTGCCAGTAGTATAGATCCTTCTGGGCGCACCGGGGAGCTGTTTTTT
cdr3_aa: CASSIDPSGRTGELFF

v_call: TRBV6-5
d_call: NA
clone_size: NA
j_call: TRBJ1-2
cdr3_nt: TGTGCCAGCAGCCCAGCCCCCGGGATCTATGGCTACACCTTC
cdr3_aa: CASSPAPGIYGYTF

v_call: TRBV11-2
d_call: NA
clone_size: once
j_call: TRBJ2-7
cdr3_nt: TGTGCCAGCAGCTTAGATCTATGGAGGGAGCAGTACTTC
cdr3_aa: CASSLDLWREQYF

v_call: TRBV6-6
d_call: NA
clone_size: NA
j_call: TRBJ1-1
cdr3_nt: TGTGCCAGCAGTTACTCTGGCTGGGAGGGCACTGAAGCTTTCTTT
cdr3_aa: CASSYSGWEGTEAFF

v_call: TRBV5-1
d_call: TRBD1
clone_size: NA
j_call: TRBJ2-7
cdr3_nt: TGCGCCAGCAGCTGGCTGGGACAGCCCACACGCTACGAGCAGTACTTC
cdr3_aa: CASSWLGQPTRYEQYF

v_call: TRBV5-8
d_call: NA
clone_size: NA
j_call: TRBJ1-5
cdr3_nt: TGTGCCAGCAGCTTGGAATCAGGGAGGGTCGATCAGCCCCAGCATTTT
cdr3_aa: CASSLESGRVDQPQHF

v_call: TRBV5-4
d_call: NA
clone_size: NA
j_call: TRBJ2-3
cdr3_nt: TGTGCCAGCAGCTTGGCCAAGGGTTATTACCCCACAGATACGCAGTATTTT
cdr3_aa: CASSLAKGYYPTDTQYF

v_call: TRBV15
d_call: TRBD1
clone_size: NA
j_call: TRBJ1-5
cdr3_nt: TGTGCCACCAGCAGCGAAGACAGGGGCGGCCAGCCCCAGCATTTT
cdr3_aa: CATSSEDRGGQPQHF

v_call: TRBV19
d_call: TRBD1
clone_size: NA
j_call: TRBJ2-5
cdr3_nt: TGTGCCAGTAGTATATCGACAGGGAATCAAGAGACCCAGTACTTC
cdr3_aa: CASSISTGNQETQYF

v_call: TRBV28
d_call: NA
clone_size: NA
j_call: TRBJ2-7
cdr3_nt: TGTGCCAGCAGTTTCGAAGGGCACCGATCCTACGAGCAGTACTTC
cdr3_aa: CASSFEGHRSYEQYF

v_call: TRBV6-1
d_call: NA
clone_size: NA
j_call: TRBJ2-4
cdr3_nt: TGTGCCAGCGGAAGGGAGTGGGAAAACATTCAGTACTTC
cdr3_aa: CASGREWENIQYF

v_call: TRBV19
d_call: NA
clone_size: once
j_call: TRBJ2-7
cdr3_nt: TGTGCCAGTAGTATTTTTTGGACCACAGAGTCCATCTACGAGCAGTACTTC
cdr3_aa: CASSIFWTTESIYEQYF

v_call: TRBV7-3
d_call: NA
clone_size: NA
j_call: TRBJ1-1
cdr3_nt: TGTGCCAGCAGCCCCAGTTCGAACACTGAAGCTTTCTTT
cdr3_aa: CASSPSSNTEAFF

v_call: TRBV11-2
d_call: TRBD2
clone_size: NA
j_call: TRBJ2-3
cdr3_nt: TGTGCCAGCAGCTTCAGGGTGGGACTAGCGGGTAAAACAGATACGCAGTATTTT
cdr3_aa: CASSFRVGLAGKTDTQYF

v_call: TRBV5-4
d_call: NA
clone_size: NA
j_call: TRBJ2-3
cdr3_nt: TGTGCCAGCAGCTACGGACAGAACCCCACAGATACGCAGTATTTT
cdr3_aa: CASSYGQNPTDTQYF

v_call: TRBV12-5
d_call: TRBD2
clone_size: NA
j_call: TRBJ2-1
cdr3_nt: TGTGCTAGTGGTTTCCGTGGACTAGCATACGGCAATGAGCAGTTCTTC
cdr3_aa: CASGFRGLAYGNEQFF

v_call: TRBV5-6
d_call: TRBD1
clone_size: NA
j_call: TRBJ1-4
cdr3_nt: TGTGCCAGCAGCCTAAGGACAGGGGGAAAGGAAAAACTGTTTTTT
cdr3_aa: CASSLRTGGKEKLFF

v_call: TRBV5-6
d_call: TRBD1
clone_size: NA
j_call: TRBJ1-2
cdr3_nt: TGTGCCAGCAGCGCCACAGGGGTGAGCTATGGCTACACCTTC
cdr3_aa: CASSATGVSYGYTF

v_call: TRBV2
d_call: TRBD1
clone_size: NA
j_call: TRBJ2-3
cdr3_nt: TGTGCCAGCAGTGGGGGGACAGGGCCTTTTCGATCCACAGATACGCAGTATTTT
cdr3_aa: CASSGGTGPFRSTDTQYF